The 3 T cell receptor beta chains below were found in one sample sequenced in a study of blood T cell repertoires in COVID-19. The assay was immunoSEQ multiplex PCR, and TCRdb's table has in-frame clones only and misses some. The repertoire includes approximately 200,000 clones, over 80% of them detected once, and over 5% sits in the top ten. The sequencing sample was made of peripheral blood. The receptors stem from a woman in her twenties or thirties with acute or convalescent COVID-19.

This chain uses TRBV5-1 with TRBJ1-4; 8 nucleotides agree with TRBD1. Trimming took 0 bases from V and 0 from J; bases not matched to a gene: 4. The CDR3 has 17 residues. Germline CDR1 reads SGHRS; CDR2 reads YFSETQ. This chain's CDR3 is CASSLAGGPATNEKLFF. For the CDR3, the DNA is TGCGCCAGCAGCTTGGCAGGGGGCCCGGCAACTAATGAAAAACTGTTTTTT.

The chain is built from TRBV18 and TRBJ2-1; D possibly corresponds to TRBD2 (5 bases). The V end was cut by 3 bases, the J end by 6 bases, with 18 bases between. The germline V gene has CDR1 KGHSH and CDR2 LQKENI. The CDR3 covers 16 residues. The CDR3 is CASSPIRVPGTNEQFF. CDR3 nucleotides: TGTGCCAGCTCACCCATTAGGGTCCCGGGAACCAATGAGCAGTTCTTC.

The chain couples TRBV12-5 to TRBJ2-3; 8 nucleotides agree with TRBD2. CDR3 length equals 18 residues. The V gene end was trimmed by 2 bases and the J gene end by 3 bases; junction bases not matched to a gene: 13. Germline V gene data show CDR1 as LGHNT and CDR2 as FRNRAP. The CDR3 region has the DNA TGTGCTAGTGGTTTGTCCGAGCGGGAGATGGAAGGGACAGATACGCAGTATTTT. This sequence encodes CASGLSEREMEGTDTQYF.